The 29 T cell receptor beta chains below all came from one sample that was sequenced in a study of blood T cell repertoires in COVID-19 (dated by TCRdb to between 2020 and 2021). Library construction relied on the immunoSEQ multiplex PCR assay. TCRdb carries this immuneACCESS record with in-frame sequences only. Its versions omit some clonotypes, under half of them owing to an unresolved V gene in the studies checked, with the rest unexplained. Across this sample there are some 290,000 clones, with approximately 91% seen only once. The ten largest account for approximately 2.4% of the sample. The sample taken for sequencing was PBMCs or T cells enriched from blood (not recorded which). These receptors came from a woman in her thirties or forties with acute COVID-19.

This clone was seen a handful of times. The chain has TRBV29-1 and TRBJ2-7; D may be TRBD2 (5 bases). Trimming removed 0 bases from V and 1 base from J, with 16 bases in between. Looked up from germline, CDR1 is SQVTM and CDR2 is ANQGSEA. CDR3 length equals 16 residues. CDR3: CSVEDRRTGLSYEQYF. The CDR3 nucleotides read TGCAGCGTTGAAGATCGTAGGACGGGATTATCCTACGAGCAGTACTTC.

The V gene is TRBV15, the J gene TRBJ1-6; D is undetermined. Trimming took off 9 bases at V and 6 bases at J, with 12 bases between the two ends. The CDR3 has 13 amino acids. Per germline, CDR1 LNHNV and CDR2 YYDKDF (reference sequence). The CDR3 here is CATVDGLNSPLHF. CDR3 in DNA: TGTGCCACAGTGGACGGACTTAATTCACCCCTCCACTTT.

The V and J genes are TRBV6-5 and TRBJ1-1, with 7 positions matching TRBD1. Germline V gene lookup returns CDR1 MNHEY and CDR2 SVGAGI. CDR3 length: 12 residues. J was trimmed by 9 bases and V by 4 bases; bases with no gene match: 5. CDR3 protein: CASSSLQGKAFF. The CDR3 DNA reads as TGTGCCAGCAGTTCATTACAGGGGAAAGCTTTCTTT.

This chain joins TRBV5-6 and TRBJ1-1; maybe TRBD1 (6 bases). Germline CDR1 reads SGHDT; CDR2 reads YYEEEE. The CDR3 has 14 amino acids. Trimming shortened V by 3 bases and J by 6 bases, and 15 bases separated the two germline ends. In DNA, the CDR3 is TGTGCCAGCAGCTCACAGGGTGGGGGGGCTGAAGCTTTCTTT. Its protein product is CASSSQGGGAEAFF.

The V and J genes are TRBV5-1 and TRBJ2-5; D remains unclear. The CDR3 totals 13 residues. CDR1 is SGHRS, CDR2 YFSETQ, per germline. V was trimmed by 6 bases and J by 1 base, leaving 10 bases between them. The CDR3 reads CASTQQPQETQYF. The DNA for the CDR3 is TGCGCCAGCACGCAACAGCCCCAAGAGACCCAGTACTTC.

This rearrangement joins TRBV5-6 to TRBJ1-1; D gene unclear. Looked up from germline, CDR1 is SGHDT and CDR2 is YYEEEE. The CDR3 is made up of 13 amino acids. Trimming pared 0 bases from V and 6 bases from J, leaving 9 bases between. CDR3 in amino acids: CASSLGRSAEAFF. The CDR3 DNA is TGTGCCAGCAGCTTGGGTAGGAGCGCTGAAGCTTTCTTT.

The rearrangement links TRBV9 to TRBJ1-2, with D unclear. The V end lost 4 bases, the J end lost 4 bases, and 11 bases lay between the germline ends. CDR1 is SGDLS, CDR2 YYNGEE, per germline. The CDR3 is made up of 13 amino acids. The CDR3: CASSSEFAYGYTF. In nucleotides, the CDR3 is TGTGCCAGCAGCTCCGAGTTTGCCTATGGCTACACCTTC.

The chain carries TRBV28 and TRBJ1-1, with D maybe TRBD1 (6 bases). Trimming shortened V by 5 bases and J by 2 bases, and 15 bases separated the two germline ends. The CDR3 consists of 15 residues. Per the germline V gene, CDR1 is MDHEN and CDR2 is SYDVKM. The CDR3: CASSLRDRLNTEAFF. Here the CDR3 DNA reads TGTGCCAGCAGTCTACGAGACAGGCTCAACACTGAAGCTTTCTTT. Using reference TRBV28 and TRBJ1-1 for the parts outside the CDR3, the full variable domain is DVKVTQSSRYLVKRTGEKVFLECVQDMDHENMFWYRQDPGLGLRLIYFSYDVKMKEKGDIPEGYSVSREKKERFSLILESASTNQTSMYLCASSLRDRLNTEAFFGQGTRLTVV.

V usage is TRBV18 and J usage is TRBJ1-2, with no clear D. The CDR3 totals 19 residues. V gave up 3 bases and J gave up 2 bases, with 25 bases separating them. Germline loops: CDR1 KGHSH, CDR2 LQKENI. CDR3 sequence reads: CASSPLEAAKGSSNYGYTF. The DNA for the CDR3 is TGTGCCAGCTCACCGTTGGAGGCGGCTAAGGGATCCTCCAACTATGGCTACACCTTC.

V is TRBV9 and J is TRBJ2-7; tentatively, D is TRBD1 (5 bases). The germline V and J ends were trimmed by 4 bases and 3 bases, with 14 bases remaining between them. CDR1 SGDLS and CDR2 YYNGEE come from the germline V gene. The CDR3 extends over 14 amino acids. This chain's CDR3 is CASSPQGQGYEQYF. The CDR3 nucleotides read TGTGCCAGCAGCCCGCAAGGACAAGGCTACGAGCAGTACTTC.

The chain has TRBV29-1 and TRBJ1-2; D is undetermined. V gave up 7 bases and J gave up 2 bases, with 8 bases separating them. The CDR3 covers 11 residues. CDR1 is SQVTM, CDR2 ANQGSEA, per germline. This CDR3 is CSGYQNYGYTF. The CDR3 DNA sequence: TGCAGCGGGTACCAGAACTATGGCTACACCTTC.

The genes are TRBV7-2 and TRBJ1-1; 9 positions agree with TRBD1. This CDR3 comprises 15 residues. Germline assignment: CDR1 SGHTA and CDR2 FQGNSA. The V segment lost 6 bases and the J segment 3 bases; nucleotides outside the gene matches: 8. The CDR3 sequence: CASSPRTGAYTEAFF. The CDR3 DNA follows: TGTGCCAGCAGTCCGAGGACAGGGGCGTACACTGAAGCTTTCTTT.

The CDR3 DNA sequence: TGTGCCAGCAGCCGACATAACTATGGCTACACCTTC. It encodes CASSRHNYGYTF. The gene calls are TRBV7-9 and TRBJ1-2; no reliable D call. V was cut by 5 bases and J by 1 base, with 5 bases left in between. Germline assignment: CDR1 SEHNR and CDR2 FQNEAQ (reference sequence). This CDR3 spans 12 amino acids.

The chain combines TRBV7-9 with TRBJ2-1; 9 bases map to TRBD2. The germline CDR1 and CDR2 sequences are SEHNR and FQNEAQ (reference sequence). The length of the CDR3 is 12 residues. The ends lost 5 bases at V and 15 bases at J; junction bases unmatched: 8. In DNA, the CDR3 is TGTGCCAGCAGCCGAGAGCTAGCGGGAAGGTTCTTC. This translates into CASSRELAGRFF.

This chain joins TRBV6-2 or TRBV6-3 and TRBJ1-3, with D perhaps TRBD1 (6 bases). Per the germline V gene, CDR1 is MNHEY and CDR2 is SVGEGT. Trimming removed 5 bases from V and 1 base from J, with 12 bases in between. CDR3 length: 15 amino acids. CDR3 nucleotides: TGTGCCAGCAGTCCCCGGACAGATTCTGGAAACACCATATATTTT. It yields the protein CASSPRTDSGNTIYF.

The chain couples TRBV4-1 to TRBJ1-3, with D unresolved. The CDR3 consists of 19 residues. Trimming removed 1 base from V and 2 bases from J, with 21 bases in between. Germline CDR1 MGHRA, CDR2 YSYEKL. In nucleotides, the CDR3 is TGCGCCAGCAGCCAAGCTGCAGGTTCAGTTGGCCGCGCTGGAAACACCATATATTTT. Translation: CASSQAAGSVGRAGNTIYF.

The V call is TRBV2, the J call TRBJ1-5, with D hard to call. The CDR3 runs to 15 residues. With 2 bases removed from V and 3 bases from J, the gap between germline ends came to 11 bases. Germline loops: CDR1 SNHLY, CDR2 FYNNEI. CDR3 in amino acids: CASSESPGTNQPQHF. CDR3 DNA: TGTGCCAGCAGTGAATCCCCAGGAACCAATCAGCCCCAGCATTTT.

The chain employs TRBV2 and TRBJ1-5, with D possibly being TRBD1 (5 bases). This CDR3 spans 14 amino acids. V was trimmed by 3 bases and J by 0 bases, leaving 6 bases between them. Germline V CDR1 and CDR2: SNHLY, FYNNEI. As DNA, the CDR3 is TGTGCCAGCAGTGAGACAGATAGCAATCAGCCCCAGCATTTT. Protein: CASSETDSNQPQHF. Full variable domain (outside the CDR3, taken from reference TRBV2 and TRBJ1-5): EPEVTQTPSHQVTQMGQEVILRCVPISNHLYFYWYRQILGQKVEFLVSFYNNEISEKSEIFDDQFSVERPDGSNFTLKIRSTKLEDSAMYFCASSETDSNQPQHFGDGTRLSIL.

The rearrangement uses TRBV7-9 and TRBJ2-7; D uncertain. CDR3 size: 12 residues. V was pared by 10 bases and J by 0 bases, with 10 bases between. Germline values: CDR1 SEHNR, CDR2 FQNEAQ (reference sequence). In DNA form, the CDR3 reads TGTGCCACGGATCAGGACTCCTACGAGCAGTACTTC. Encoded protein: CATDQDSYEQYF.

This chain joins TRBV3-1 (or the pseudogene TRBV3-2) and TRBJ1-5, with D maybe TRBD1 (5 bases). CDR1 and CDR2 from the germline V gene are LGHDT and YNNKEL (reference sequence). V lost 8 bases to trimming and J lost 3 bases, with 14 bases between them. CDR3 length equals 14 residues. The CDR3 here is CASDRRQNNQPQHF. DNA of the CDR3: TGTGCCAGCGACCGGAGACAGAACAATCAGCCCCAGCATTTT.

This clone turned up a few times. The rearrangement links TRBV19 to TRBJ1-1; tentative D call: TRBD1 (5 bases). Germline-derived CDR1 and CDR2 are LNHDA and SQIVND (reference sequence). The CDR3 loop spans 17 amino acids. Between the trimmed V and J ends, which lost 6 bases and 5 bases, there was a span of 25 bases. Written as DNA, the CDR3 is TGTGCCAGTAGCACAGGCAAACGAGGTTCGGTCGGGACTGAAGCTTTCTTT. The encoded protein is CASSTGKRGSVGTEAFF. Supplemented by reference TRBV19 and TRBJ1-1, the full variable domain reads DGGITQSPKYLFRKEGQNVTLSCEQNLNHDAMYWYRQDPGQGLRLIYYSQIVNDFQKGDIAEGYSVSREKKESFPLTVTSAQKNPTAFYLCASSTGKRGSVGTEAFFGQGTRLTVV.

The genes are TRBV10-3 and TRBJ2-7, with a possible D match to TRBD1 (5 bases). Germline V lookup: CDR1 ENHRY, CDR2 SYGVKD. Trimming left V 0 bases short and J 2 bases short, with 8 bases between. This CDR3 is 14 amino acids long. CDR3 DNA sequence: TGTGCCATCAGTGAGTCGATAGGGGCCTACGAGCAGTACTTC. Translated, it gives CAISESIGAYEQYF.

The chain recombines TRBV18 with TRBJ2-2; 9 positions agree with TRBD1. The CDR3 covers 16 residues. Trimming removed 3 bases from V and 5 bases from J; junction bases left unmatched: 7. Germline CDR1 reads KGHSH; CDR2 reads LQKENI. DNA for the CDR3: TGTGCCAGCTCACCCTCCGGGACAGGGACAACCGGGGAGCTGTTTTTT. It specifies CASSPSGTGTTGELFF.

This chain uses TRBV6-5 with TRBJ2-7; 9 nucleotides match TRBD1. The V segment lost 2 bases and the J segment 6 bases; nucleotides outside the gene matches: 2. The CDR3 has 13 residues. Per germline, CDR1 MNHEY and CDR2 SVGAGI. The CDR3 spells CASSYGQGSEQYF. The CDR3, as DNA: TGTGCCAGCAGTTACGGACAGGGGAGCGAGCAGTACTTC.

The chain is built from TRBV3-1 (or the pseudogene TRBV3-2) and TRBJ2-7; TRBD1 aligns across 10 bases. This CDR3 is built from 15 residues. V lost 4 bases and J lost 5; bases outside the gene matches: 8. Germline V gives CDR1 LGHDT, CDR2 YNNKEL (reference sequence). CDR3 amino acids: CASSRRTGGPHEQYF. CDR3 nucleotide sequence: TGTGCCAGCAGCCGGAGGACAGGGGGGCCTCACGAGCAGTACTTC.

V is TRBV7-3 and J is TRBJ2-1, with TRBD2 matching over 7 bases. The CDR3 runs 14 residues. Germline lookup yields CDR1 SGHTA and CDR2 FQGTGA. The V segment lost 2 bases and the J segment 8 bases; nucleotides outside the gene matches: 6. CDR3 DNA sequence: TGTGCCAGCAGCTTAGGACTAGGTGTGCATGAGCAGTTCTTC. Its protein is CASSLGLGVHEQFF.

The rearrangement links TRBV19 to TRBJ1-5; TRBD1 agrees at 7 bases. Germline trimming cut 3 bases from V and 2 bases from J; bases unmatched to any gene: 1. The CDR3 sequence is 14 residues long. In germline, CDR1 is LNHDA, CDR2 SQIVND (reference sequence). This chain's CDR3 is CASSITGGNQPQHF. The CDR3 DNA reads as TGTGCCAGTAGTATTACAGGGGGCAATCAGCCCCAGCATTTT.

The V call is TRBV5-6, the J call TRBJ1-5; no reliable D call. Between the trimmed V and J ends, which lost 1 base and 0 bases, there was a span of 8 bases. Germline V CDR1 and CDR2: SGHDT, YYEEEE. This CDR3 contains 15 residues. The CDR3 sequence: CASSLWSNSNQPQHF. CDR3 DNA: TGTGCCAGCAGCTTGTGGAGCAATAGCAATCAGCCCCAGCATTTT. The whole variable domain, remainder taken from reference TRBV5-6 and TRBJ1-5, is DAGVTQSPTHLIKTRGQQVTLRCSPKSGHDTVSWYQQALGQGPQFIFQYYEEEERQRGNFPDRFSGHQFPNYSSELNVNALLLGDSALYLCASSLWSNSNQPQHFGDGTRLSIL.

The chain uses TRBV3-1 (or the pseudogene TRBV3-2) and TRBJ1-1, with 7 positions matching TRBD1. CDR1 is LGHDT, CDR2 YNNKEL, per germline (reference sequence). With 1 base clipped from V and 4 bases from J, the junction kept 9 bases outside the gene matches. The CDR3 extends over 16 amino acids. CDR3 coding DNA: TGTGCCAGCAGCCAAGGGACAGGCCTTGGTGGCACTGAAGCTTTCTTT. Its protein is CASSQGTGLGGTEAFF.